A single sample gave rise to the 6 T cell receptor beta chains below, sequenced in a study of blood T cell repertoires in COVID-19. Sequenced by immunoSEQ multiplex PCR; TCRdb stores in-frame clones only, minus some. Of some 340,000 clones listed, over 80% are singletons. The specimen sequenced was PBMCs or T cells enriched from blood (not recorded which). The origin of the receptors is a woman between 45 and 65 years old who had recovered from COVID-19.

This chain connects TRBV19 to TRBJ1-5, with 7 bases matching TRBD1. The CDR3 runs 14 residues. The germline V gene encodes CDR1 LNHDA and CDR2 SQIVND (reference sequence). V shed 4 bases and J 7 bases; nucleotides not matched to a gene: 7. The CDR3 bases are TGTGCCAGTAGTACCAGACAGGGAGAACAGCCCCAGCATTTT. Residues: CASSTRQGEQPQHF.

This chain links TRBV7-3 with TRBJ2-7; the D gene is possibly TRBD1 (6 bases). V was clipped by 0 bases and J by 3 bases, with 15 bases between them. The CDR3 has 16 amino acids. Germline loops: CDR1 SGHTA, CDR2 FQGTGA. The CDR3 region has the DNA TGTGCCAGCAGCTTAACGGAGGCAGGGGCTGGCTACGAGCAGTACTTC. Translating gives CASSLTEAGAGYEQYF.

V usage is TRBV6-6 and J usage is TRBJ2-3, with 9 bases aligning to TRBD2. The CDR3 is 16 amino acids. CDR1 and CDR2 from the germline V gene are MNHNY and SVGAGI (reference sequence). Trimming at V came to 0 bases and at J to 4 bases, leaving 5 bases not matched to a gene. Here the CDR3 reads CASSYSGGGAADTQYF. The DNA for the CDR3 is TGTGCCAGCAGTTACTCGGGCGGGGGGGCCGCAGATACGCAGTATTTT.

This sequence joins TRBV2 and TRBJ1-3, with 7 bases matching TRBD1. The germline V gene has CDR1 SNHLY and CDR2 FYNNEI. The CDR3 consists of 13 residues. The ends lost 4 bases at V and 14 bases at J; junction bases unmatched: 11. CDR3 DNA sequence: TGTGCCAGCAGTGCGACCACGGACAGGAACCTATATTTT. It is translated as CASSATTDRNLYF.

The chain has TRBV7-2 and TRBJ1-6, with D possibly TRBD1 on 5 matching bases. V was shortened by 3 bases and J by 10 bases, with 13 bases between the two germline ends. Per germline, CDR1 SGHTA and CDR2 FQGNSA. CDR3 length equals 14 residues. This CDR3 is CASSFQGRGSPLHF. The CDR3, as DNA: TGTGCCAGCAGCTTTCAGGGTCGGGGGTCACCCCTCCACTTT.

This sequence joins TRBV27 and TRBJ1-5, with 7 bases matching TRBD1. V shed 3 bases, J shed 4 bases, and the junction held 6 bases outside the gene matches. The length of the CDR3 is 15 residues. The germline gives CDR1 MNHEY, CDR2 SMNVEV (reference sequence). The CDR3, as DNA: TGTGCCAGCAGTTTGGGGACAGAGGGGAATCAGCCCCAGCATTTT. It translates to CASSLGTEGNQPQHF.